The rows below give T cell receptor beta chains drawn from one sample of a study of PD-1 blockade in classical Hodgkin lymphoma. Data came from immunoSEQ multiplex PCR; TCRdb stores just in-frame clones and leaves some out. This table has about 64,000 clones, about 90% appearing once. This specimen consisted of peripheral blood mononuclear cells (PBMCs), obtained before the fourth cycle of nivolumab. The receptors here all came from a human donor with classical Hodgkin lymphoma. Each CDR3 is given with its conserved first and last residue. The order of the fields is D gene, J gene, clone size, V gene, CDR3 protein, CDR3 DNA. The D gene is left open where the match is weak. Rows give clone size only sometimes, using once, few, many, or a class for an expanded clone.

>.|TRBJ2-2|.|TRBV2
CASSPTYTGELFF
TGTGCCAGCAGTCCTACGTACACCGGGGAGCTGTTTTTT
>.|TRBJ2-3|.|TRBV7-2
CASSSTGSSLDF
TGTGCCAGCAGCTCAACAGGGTCCTCGTTAGATTTT
>.|TRBJ2-7|.|TRBV29-1
CSVIGALGEQYF
TGCAGCGTTATTGGGGCGTTGGGGGAGCAGTACTTC
>.|TRBJ2-7|.|TRBV6-5
CASARRRWAPNEQYF
TGTGCCAGCGCCCGCCGTAGGTGGGCCCCTAACGAGCAGTACTTC
>TRBD1|TRBJ2-3|.|TRBV18
CASSTGGRSDTQYF
TGTGCCAGCTCAACAGGGGGCCGTTCAGATACGCAGTATTTT
>.|TRBJ2-5|.|TRBV6-6
CASRQHLDRLQETQYF
TGTGCCAGCAGACAACATCTCGACAGGCTCCAAGAGACCCAGTACTTC
>TRBD1|TRBJ1-1|.|TRBV10-3
CAISEPNRDRTEAFF
TGTGCCATCAGTGAGCCGAATCGGGACAGGACTGAAGCTTTCTTT
>TRBD2|TRBJ2-7|.|TRBV7-8
CASSVTPGPSGGDEQYF
TGTGCCAGCAGCGTAACCCCCGGGCCTAGCGGGGGGGACGAGCAGTACTTC
>.|TRBJ1-2|few|TRBV5-1
CASSWDFYGYTF
TGCGCCAGCAGCTGGGACTTCTATGGCTACACCTTC
>.|TRBJ2-6|.|TRBV30
CAWSVRGFGANVLTF
TGTGCCTGGAGTGTTAGAGGGTTTGGGGCCAACGTCCTGACTTTC
>.|TRBJ2-1|.|TRBV4-1
CASSPLGAYNEQFF
TGCGCCAGCAGCCCGCTAGGGGCTTACAATGAGCAGTTCTTC
>.|TRBJ1-5|.|TRBV6-4
CASFCVRQNNQPQHF
TGTGCCAGCTTCTGTGTGCGGCAGAACAATCAGCCCCAGCATTTT
>.|TRBJ1-4|.|TRBV5-1
CASSGWSPQGEKLFF
TGCGCCAGCAGCGGCTGGTCACCGCAAGGGGAAAAACTGTTTTTT
>.|TRBJ1-3|once|TRBV6-6
CASSHRDLSGNTIYF
TGTGCCAGCAGTCACAGGGACCTTTCTGGAAACACCATATATTTT
>.|TRBJ1-4|.|TRBV7-9
CASSPPNNRGEKLFF
TGTGCCAGCAGCCCTCCAAACAATCGGGGGGAAAAACTGTTTTTT
>.|TRBJ1-6|.|TRBV27
CASSPSSSQGWGSPLHF
TGTGCCAGCAGTCCATCCAGTTCCCAGGGATGGGGCTCACCCCTCCACTTT
>.|TRBJ1-6|.|TRBV28
CASSLQGHSPLHF
TGTGCCAGCAGTTTACAGGGCCACTCACCCCTCCACTTT
>.|TRBJ1-4|.|TRBV7-9
CASSDPRGDEKLFF
TGTGCCAGCAGCGACCCAAGGGGTGATGAAAAACTGTTTTTT
>.|TRBJ1-3|.|TRBV7-9
CASSLWTGLYGSGNTIYF
TGTGCCAGCAGCCTCTGGACGGGACTCTACGGCTCTGGAAACACCATATATTTT
>.|TRBJ2-7|.|TRBV7-6
CASSLFGGLYEQYF
TGTGCCAGCAGCTTATTTGGGGGACTTTACGAGCAGTACTTC
>.|TRBJ1-1|.|TRBV12-5
CASVTGKRNTEAFF
TGTGCTAGTGTTACAGGGAAGAGGAACACTGAAGCTTTCTTT
>.|TRBJ2-5|.|TRBV27
CASSLVGQETQYF
TGTGCCAGCAGTTTAGTTGGGCAAGAGACCCAGTACTTC
>.|TRBJ1-3|.|TRBV7-8
CASEAGLSSGNTIYF
TGTGCCAGCGAGGCGGGCCTTAGCTCTGGAAACACCATATATTTT
>TRBD1|TRBJ2-7|.|TRBV12-5
CASGLGTGASYEQYF
TGTGCTAGTGGTTTGGGGACAGGCGCCTCCTACGAGCAGTACTTC
>TRBD1|TRBJ2-5|.|TRBV27
CASSGRDRVETQYF
TGTGCCAGCAGCGGCCGGGACAGGGTAGAGACCCAGTACTTC
>TRBD1|TRBJ1-3|.|TRBV6-5
CASSTDRDPGNTIYF
TGTGCCAGCAGTACGGACAGGGACCCTGGAAACACCATATATTTT
>TRBD2|TRBJ2-3|.|TRBV7-9
CASSSRTSGGVNTQYF
TGTGCCAGCAGCTCGAGGACTAGCGGGGGGGTAAATACGCAGTATTTT
>.|TRBJ2-1|.|TRBV6-1
CASTEVSPQFF
TGTGCCAGCACCGAAGTCTCCCCGCAGTTCTTC
>.|TRBJ2-1|few|TRBV7-6
CASSLGGLVLNEQFF
TGTGCCAGCAGCTTGGGGGGCCTTGTCCTCAATGAGCAGTTCTTC
>TRBD1|TRBJ2-1|.|TRBV19
CASREGTGSYNEQFF
TGTGCCAGTAGGGAGGGGACAGGGTCCTACAATGAGCAGTTCTTC
>.|TRBJ1-1|.|TRBV19
CASSIKRSITEAFF
TGTGCCAGTAGTATCAAACGGAGTATCACTGAAGCTTTCTTT
>.|TRBJ2-3|.|TRBV30
CAWNAGPLWIQDTQYF
TGTGCCTGGAATGCGGGGCCCCTCTGGATTCAAGATACGCAGTATTTT
>.|TRBJ2-3|.|TRBV7-8
CASSLAPTDTQYF
TGTGCCAGCAGCTTAGCGCCAACAGATACGCAGTATTTT
>.|TRBJ1-1|.|TRBV10-2
CASRDRVSRSRQKAEAFF
TGCGCCAGCAGGGACCGCGTTTCCAGGAGCAGACAGAAGGCTGAAGCTTTCTTT
>.|TRBJ1-6|.|TRBV27
CASSPVIPYNSPLHF
TGTGCCAGCAGTCCCGTGATCCCCTATAATTCACCCCTCCACTTT
>.|TRBJ2-7|.|TRBV7-9
CASSLGGPPSYEQYF
TGTGCCAGCAGCTTAGGCGGGCCCCCCTCCTACGAGCAGTACTTC
>TRBD2|TRBJ2-7|once|TRBV28
CASTGSSGGQYF
TGTGCCAGCACAGGGAGCTCGGGGGGGCAGTACTTC
>.|TRBJ2-2|once|TRBV7-8
CASSLARGTGHPNTGELFF
TGTGCCAGCAGCTTAGCGAGAGGGACGGGACACCCCAACACCGGGGAGCTGTTTTTT
>TRBD1|TRBJ2-6|.|TRBV10-1
CASGNGTAGANVLTF
TGCGCCAGCGGAAATGGGACAGCTGGGGCCAACGTCCTGACTTTC
>TRBD1|TRBJ1-5|.|TRBV7-9
CASSSGQGQQPQHF
TGTGCCAGCAGCTCCGGACAGGGACAACAGCCCCAGCATTTT
>.|TRBJ2-7|once|TRBV10-2
CASSSRGTEQYF
TGCGCCAGCAGTTCAAGGGGGACAGAGCAGTACTTC
>.|TRBJ1-1|.|TRBV28
CASSLRASLNTEAFF
TGTGCCAGCAGTTTAAGGGCCTCCCTAAACACTGAAGCTTTCTTT
>TRBD2|TRBJ2-5|.|TRBV9
CASSPPGLELGETQYF
TGTGCCAGCAGCCCCCCCGGACTAGAATTGGGAGAGACCCAGTACTTC
>.|TRBJ1-6|.|TRBV9
CASSVSGGGSNSPLHF
TGTGCCAGCAGCGTGTCCGGAGGGGGGAGTAATTCACCCCTCCACTTT
>.|TRBJ1-1|.|TRBV18
CASSPPYRVNTEAFF
TGTGCCAGCTCACCACCGTATAGGGTGAACACTGAAGCTTTCTTT